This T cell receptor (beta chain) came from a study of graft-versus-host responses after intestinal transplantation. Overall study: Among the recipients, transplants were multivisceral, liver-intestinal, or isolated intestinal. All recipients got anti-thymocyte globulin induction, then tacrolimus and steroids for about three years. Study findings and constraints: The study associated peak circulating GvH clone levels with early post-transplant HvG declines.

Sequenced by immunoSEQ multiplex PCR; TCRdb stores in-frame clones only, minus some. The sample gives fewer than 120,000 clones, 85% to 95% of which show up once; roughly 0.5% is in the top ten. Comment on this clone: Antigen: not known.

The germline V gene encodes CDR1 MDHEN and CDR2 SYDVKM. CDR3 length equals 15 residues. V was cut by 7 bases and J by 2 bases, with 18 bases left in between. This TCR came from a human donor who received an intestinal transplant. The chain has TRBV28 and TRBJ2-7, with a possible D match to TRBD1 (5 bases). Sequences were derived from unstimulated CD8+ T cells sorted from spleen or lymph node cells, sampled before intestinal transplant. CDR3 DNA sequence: TGTGCCAGCACCGCCTTGATGGGGCTCGCCTACGAGCAGTACTTC. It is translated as CASTALMGLAYEQYF.